One sample yielded the 20 T cell receptor beta chains listed below, sequenced in a study of blood T cell repertoires in COVID-19. TCRdb keeps only in-frame clones here, not all; method: immunoSEQ multiplex PCR. The sample holds 150,000 to 200,000 clones, about 83% seen once. The material sequenced was peripheral blood. The receptors here all came from a woman aged 18-29 years who had recovered from COVID-19.

The chain's CDR3 is CASSLFGTASTGELFF. DNA for the CDR3: TGCGCCAGCAGCCTCTTTGGGACAGCGAGCACCGGGGAGCTGTTTTTT. The V call is TRBV4-1, the J call TRBJ2-2, with 7 bases that match TRBD1. V was pared by 4 bases and J by 4 bases, with 9 bases of the junction left unmatched. The CDR3 is 16 amino acids. Germline assignment: CDR1 MGHRA and CDR2 YSYEKL.

The chain recombines TRBV4-3 with TRBJ1-4; D perhaps matches TRBD1 (6 bases). The CDR3 is made up of 17 amino acids. In germline, CDR1 is LGHNA, CDR2 YSLEER. Trimming removed 7 bases from V and 8 bases from J, with 26 bases in between. The CDR3 protein is CASNARGGDGAEEKLFF. CDR3 nucleotide sequence: TGCGCCAGCAACGCTAGAGGGGGAGATGGGGCTGAAGAAAAACTGTTTTTT.

The rearrangement joins TRBV7-8 to TRBJ2-7; 7 bases map to TRBD1. With 4 bases clipped from V and 3 bases from J, the junction kept 3 bases outside the gene matches. The CDR3 consists of 13 residues. Germline CDR1 is SGHVS and CDR2 is FQNEAQ. The CDR3 DNA sequence: TGTGCCAGCAGCTCCCGGACAGGCTACGAGCAGTACGTC. It yields the protein CASSSRTGYEQYV.

This clone was seen a handful of times. The chain joins TRBV18 to TRBJ1-6; TRBD1 agrees at 10 bases. There are 15 residues in the CDR3. Germline assignment: CDR1 KGHSH and CDR2 LQKENI. V lost 3 bases and J lost 9; bases outside the gene matches: 5. In DNA form, the CDR3 reads TGTGCCAGCTCACCGGGACAGGGGATTGGTTCACCCCTCCACTTT. It is translated as CASSPGQGIGSPLHF.

The chain is built from TRBV30 and TRBJ1-1; 8 bases fit TRBD1. The CDR3 covers 16 residues. The J segment lost 1 base and the V segment lost 2 bases, leaving 9 bases of the junction unmatched. Germline V gives CDR1 GTSNPN, CDR2 SVGIG (reference sequence). The CDR3 sequence: CAWSYRTGWGNTEAFF. The DNA for the CDR3 is TGTGCCTGGAGTTACCGGACAGGGTGGGGGAACACTGAAGCTTTCTTT.

The chain uses TRBV5-4 and TRBJ1-3, with unresolved D. V was pared by 0 bases and J by 0 bases, with 4 bases between. The CDR3 is 14 amino acids. Looked up from germline, CDR1 is SGHNT and CDR2 is YYREEE (reference sequence). This chain's CDR3 is CASSLAGSGNTIYF. CDR3 bases: TGTGCCAGCAGCTTGGCCGGCTCTGGAAACACCATATATTTT.

The rearrangement uses TRBV15 and TRBJ1-5; no reliable D call. The V gene's germline CDR1 is LNHNV and CDR2 YYDKDF (reference sequence). CDR3 length: 14 amino acids. V was trimmed by 4 bases and J by 3 bases, leaving 10 bases between them. Here the CDR3 reads CATSNGGFNQPQHF. DNA for the CDR3: TGTGCCACCAGCAATGGAGGGTTCAATCAGCCCCAGCATTTT. Combining the CDR3 with reference TRBV15 and TRBJ1-5 gives the whole variable domain DAMVIQNPRYQVTQFGKPVTLSCSQTLNHNVMYWYQQKSSQAPKLLFHYYDKDFNNEADTPDNFQSRRPNTSFCFLDIRSPGLGDTAMYLCATSNGGFNQPQHFGDGTRLSIL.

The gene calls are TRBV15 and TRBJ2-1; D is undetermined. V gave up 1 base and J gave up 4 bases, with 8 bases separating them. CDR3 size: 14 residues. Germline-derived CDR1 and CDR2 are LNHNV and YYDKDF (reference sequence). The CDR3 loop reads CATSRVTPYNEQFF. CDR3 in DNA: TGTGCCACCAGCAGAGTAACACCTTACAATGAGCAGTTCTTC.

The chain links TRBV2 to TRBJ1-1; tentatively, D is TRBD1 (5 bases). Germline values: CDR1 SNHLY, CDR2 FYNNEI. The CDR3 is made up of 12 amino acids. Deletions cut 8 bases from V and 4 bases from J, with 11 bases between. The CDR3 DNA is TGTGCCAGCGCCCCCCAGGGCACTGAAGCTTTCTTT. It specifies CASAPQGTEAFF.

The sample holds one count of this clone. The J gene is TRBJ1-6, the V gene TRBV4-3, with TRBD1 matching over 8 bases. This CDR3 has 16 amino acids. The ends lost 0 bases at V and 9 bases at J; junction bases unmatched: 7. Germline V gene sequence: CDR1 LGHNA, CDR2 YSLEER. The CDR3 region has the DNA TGCGCCAGCAGCCAAGACCTACAGGGGGGGAGTTCACCCCTCCACTTT. It yields the protein CASSQDLQGGSSPLHF.

The chain combines TRBV7-2 with TRBJ2-1; D gene ambiguous. This CDR3 has 13 residues. V lost 1 base to trimming and J lost 8 bases, with 9 bases between them. In germline, CDR1 is SGHTA, CDR2 FQGNSA. As DNA, the CDR3 is TGTGCCAGCAGCTTAGATCCTGGCTATGAGCAGTTCTTC. It codes for CASSLDPGYEQFF.

This chain connects TRBV6-5 to TRBJ1-2, with 8 nucleotides matching TRBD1. In germline, CDR1 is MNHEY, CDR2 SVGAGI. The CDR3 covers 14 residues. Trimming took 7 bases from V and 4 from J; bases not matched to a gene: 8. The CDR3: CASTYRGIGYGYTF. As DNA, the CDR3 is TGTGCCAGCACCTACAGGGGGATTGGCTATGGCTACACCTTC.

The chain has TRBV7-2 and TRBJ2-7; 13 bases are a match to TRBD2. Per germline, CDR1 SGHTA and CDR2 FQGNSA. V lost 4 bases to trimming and J lost 3 bases; unmatched junction nucleotides: 3. The CDR3 runs 15 residues. CDR3 amino acids: CASSSRTSGSYEQYF. Written as DNA, the CDR3 is TGTGCCAGCAGCTCCCGGACTAGCGGGAGCTACGAGCAGTACTTC. The whole variable domain, filled in from reference TRBV7-2 and TRBJ2-7, reads GAGVSQSPSNKVTEKGKDVELRCDPISGHTALYWYRQSLGQGLEFLIYFQGNSAPDKSGLPSDRFSAERTGGSVSTLTIQRTQQEDSAVYLCASSSRTSGSYEQYFGPGTRLTVT.

DNA for the CDR3: TGTGCCAGCAGCTCGCAATCACGCGGGGGGGGAGAGACCCAGTACTTC. Translating it yields CASSSQSRGGGETQYF. The chain carries TRBV9 and TRBJ2-5, with TRBD2 matching over 9 bases. Trimming took 4 bases from V and 4 from J; bases not matched to a gene: 11. The CDR3 extends over 16 amino acids. Germline CDR1 is SGDLS and CDR2 is YYNGEE.

J is TRBJ2-1 and V is TRBV4-3, with TRBD2 matching over 15 bases. This CDR3 region has 18 residues. V lost 0 bases and J lost 6; bases outside the gene matches: 6. CDR1 is LGHNA and CDR2 is YSLEER in the germline V gene. The CDR3 DNA sequence: TGCGCCAGCAGCCAAGACCCCGGACTAGCGGGGGGGCTCAATGAGCAGTTCTTC. It codes for CASSQDPGLAGGLNEQFF.

V and J are TRBV29-1 and TRBJ1-2; possibly TRBD1 for D (5 bases). V was shortened by 4 bases and J by 0 bases, with 9 bases between the two germline ends. The CDR3 covers 13 residues. From germline, CDR1 is SQVTM and CDR2 ANQGSEA. In DNA, the CDR3 is TGCAGCGTTGGGGGCAGCACTAACTATGGCTACACCTTC. Translation gives CSVGGSTNYGYTF. Full variable domain (missing parts from reference TRBV29-1 and TRBJ1-2): SAVISQKPSRDICQRGTSLTIQCQVDSQVTMMFWYRQQPGQSLTLIATANQGSEATYESGFVIDKFPISRPNLTFSTLTVSNMSPEDSSIYLCSVGGSTNYGYTFGSGTRLTVV.

The V gene is TRBV25-1, the J gene TRBJ1-6, with a tentative D call TRBD1 (5 bases). The CDR3 extends over 15 amino acids. V lost 4 bases and J lost 7, with 14 bases in between. Germline V lookup: CDR1 MGHDK, CDR2 SYGVNS. CDR3 region: CASSAQGFTNSPLHF. As DNA, the CDR3 is TGTGCCAGCAGTGCGCAGGGTTTTACCAATTCACCCCTCCACTTT.

V usage is TRBV4-3 and J usage is TRBJ2-1; 10 nucleotides align to TRBD2. From germline, CDR1 is LGHNA and CDR2 YSLEER. The junction had 3 bases not matched to a gene; V was cut back by 1 base and J by 6 bases. The CDR3 runs 15 residues. In DNA, the CDR3 is TGCGCCAGCAGCCAAGTTGGGACTAGCGCCAATGAGCAGTTCTTC. This sequence encodes CASSQVGTSANEQFF.

The rearrangement joins TRBV6-5 to TRBJ2-1; 12 bases fit TRBD2. From germline, CDR1 is MNHEY and CDR2 SVGAGI. The trim removed 6 bases at V and 10 bases at J, leaving 7 bases unmatched. This CDR3 has 14 amino acids. The CDR3 loop is CASSSSGRAREQFF. The CDR3 bases are TGTGCCAGCAGCTCTAGCGGGAGGGCGAGAGAGCAGTTCTTC.

The V call is TRBV4-3, the J call TRBJ1-6; 7 bases fit TRBD1. The V segment lost 4 bases and the J segment 7 bases; nucleotides outside the gene matches: 10. Germline loops: CDR1 LGHNA, CDR2 YSLEER. CDR3 length: 16 amino acids. The CDR3 DNA reads TGCGCCAGCAGCCTTGCGACAGGGAAAGCAAATTCACCCCTCCACTTT. It is translated as CASSLATGKANSPLHF.